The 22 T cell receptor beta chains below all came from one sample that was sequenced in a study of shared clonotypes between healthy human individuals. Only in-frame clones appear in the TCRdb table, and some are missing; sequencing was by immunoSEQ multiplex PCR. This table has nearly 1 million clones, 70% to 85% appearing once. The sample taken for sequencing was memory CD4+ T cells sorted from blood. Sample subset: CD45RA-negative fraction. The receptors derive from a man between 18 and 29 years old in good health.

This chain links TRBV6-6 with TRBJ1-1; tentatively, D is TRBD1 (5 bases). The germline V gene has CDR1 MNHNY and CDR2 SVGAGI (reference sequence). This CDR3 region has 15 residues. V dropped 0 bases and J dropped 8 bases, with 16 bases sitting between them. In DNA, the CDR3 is TGTGCCAGCAGTTACTCCCAGGGATTGATCCCGGAAGCTTTCTTT. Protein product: CASSYSQGLIPEAFF.

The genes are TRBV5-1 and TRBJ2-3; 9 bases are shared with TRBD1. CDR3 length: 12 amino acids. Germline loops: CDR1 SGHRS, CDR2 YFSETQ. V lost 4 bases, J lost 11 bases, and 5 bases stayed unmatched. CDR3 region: CASSLRQGEQYF. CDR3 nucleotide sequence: TGCGCCAGCAGCCTCCGACAGGGGGAGCAGTATTTT.

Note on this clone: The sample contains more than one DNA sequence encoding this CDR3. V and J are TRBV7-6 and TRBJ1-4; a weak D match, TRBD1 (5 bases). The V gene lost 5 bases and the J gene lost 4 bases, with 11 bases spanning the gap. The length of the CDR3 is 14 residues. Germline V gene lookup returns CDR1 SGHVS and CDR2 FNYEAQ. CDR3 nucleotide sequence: TGTGCCAGCAGCCTAGGGGCAGTTAATGAAAAACTGTTTTTT. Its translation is CASSLGAVNEKLFF.

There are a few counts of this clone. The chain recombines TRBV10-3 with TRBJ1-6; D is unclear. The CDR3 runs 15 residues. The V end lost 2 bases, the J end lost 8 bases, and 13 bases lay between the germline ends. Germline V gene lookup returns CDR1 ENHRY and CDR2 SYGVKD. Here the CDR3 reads CAISEPGNSDSPLHF. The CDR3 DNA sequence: TGTGCCATCAGTGAGCCGGGGAATTCGGATTCACCCCTCCACTTT.

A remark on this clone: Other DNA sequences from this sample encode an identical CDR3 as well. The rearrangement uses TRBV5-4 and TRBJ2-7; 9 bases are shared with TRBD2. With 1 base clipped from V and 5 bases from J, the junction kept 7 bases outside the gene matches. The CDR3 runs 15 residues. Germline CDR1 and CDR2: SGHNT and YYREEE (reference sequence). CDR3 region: CASSLSSGSHNEQYF. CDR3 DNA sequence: TGTGCCAGCAGCTTGAGTAGCGGGAGTCACAACGAGCAGTACTTC. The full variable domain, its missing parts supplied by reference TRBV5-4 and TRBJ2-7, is ETGVTQSPTHLIKTRGQQVTLRCSSQSGHNTVSWYQQALGQGPQFIFQYYREEENGRGNFPPRFSGLQFPNYSSELNVNALELDDSALYLCASSLSSGSHNEQYFGPGTRLTVT.

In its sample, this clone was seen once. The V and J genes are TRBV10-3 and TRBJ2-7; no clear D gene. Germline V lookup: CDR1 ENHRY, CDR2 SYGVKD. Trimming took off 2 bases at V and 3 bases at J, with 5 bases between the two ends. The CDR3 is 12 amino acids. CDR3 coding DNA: TGTGCCATCAGTGAGGGCGTCTACGAGCAGTACTTC. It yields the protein CAISEGVYEQYF.

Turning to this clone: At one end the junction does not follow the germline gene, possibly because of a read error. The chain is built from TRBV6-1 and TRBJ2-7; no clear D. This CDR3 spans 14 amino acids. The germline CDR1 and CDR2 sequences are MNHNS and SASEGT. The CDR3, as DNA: TGTGCCAGCAGAGAAGCCGTCGAGTCCTACGAGCAGTACTTC. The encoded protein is CASREAVESYEQYF.

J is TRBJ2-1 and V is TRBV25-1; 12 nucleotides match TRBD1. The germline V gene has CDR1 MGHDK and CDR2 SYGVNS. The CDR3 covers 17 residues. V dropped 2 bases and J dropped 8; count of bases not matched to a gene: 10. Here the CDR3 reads CASSEHPGQGAGYEQFF. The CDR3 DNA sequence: TGTGCCAGCAGTGAACATCCGGGACAGGGGGCAGGGTATGAGCAGTTCTTC.

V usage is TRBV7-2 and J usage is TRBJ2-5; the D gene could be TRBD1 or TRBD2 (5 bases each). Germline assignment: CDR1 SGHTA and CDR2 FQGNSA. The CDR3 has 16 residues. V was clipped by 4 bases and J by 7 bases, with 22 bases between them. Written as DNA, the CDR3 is TGTGCCAGCAGCTCCCCCGGGACGAGCAAGATGGTGACCCAGTACTTC. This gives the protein CASSSPGTSKMVTQYF.

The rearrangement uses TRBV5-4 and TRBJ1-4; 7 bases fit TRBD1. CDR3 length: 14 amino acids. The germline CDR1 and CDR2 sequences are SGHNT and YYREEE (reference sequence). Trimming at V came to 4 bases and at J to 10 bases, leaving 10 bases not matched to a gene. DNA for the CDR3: TGTGCCAGCAGCCCGACAGGGAACTCTGGAAAACTGTTTTTT. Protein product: CASSPTGNSGKLFF.

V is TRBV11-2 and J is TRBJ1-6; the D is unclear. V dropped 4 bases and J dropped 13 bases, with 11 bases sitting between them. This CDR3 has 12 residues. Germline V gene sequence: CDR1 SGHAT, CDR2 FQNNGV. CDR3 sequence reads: CASSSHAGPLHF. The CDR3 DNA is TGTGCCAGCAGCTCGCATGCGGGTCCCCTCCACTTT.

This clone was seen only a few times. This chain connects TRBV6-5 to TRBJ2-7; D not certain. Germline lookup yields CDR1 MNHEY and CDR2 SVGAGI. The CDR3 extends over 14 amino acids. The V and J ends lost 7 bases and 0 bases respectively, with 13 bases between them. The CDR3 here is CASKLDGSSYEQYF. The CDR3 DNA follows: TGTGCCAGCAAACTCGACGGTAGCTCCTACGAGCAGTACTTC.

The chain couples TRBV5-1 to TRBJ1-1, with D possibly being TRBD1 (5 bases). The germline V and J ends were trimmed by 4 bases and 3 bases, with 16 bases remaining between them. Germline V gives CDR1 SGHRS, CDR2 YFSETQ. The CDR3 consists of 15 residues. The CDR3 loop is CASSRGAGVDTEAFF. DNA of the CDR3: TGCGCCAGCAGCAGGGGAGCGGGGGTGGACACTGAAGCTTTCTTT.

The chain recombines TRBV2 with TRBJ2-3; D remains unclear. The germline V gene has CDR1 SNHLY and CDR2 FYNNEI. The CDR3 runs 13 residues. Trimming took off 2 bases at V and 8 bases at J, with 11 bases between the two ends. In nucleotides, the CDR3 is TGTGCCAGCAGTGAAACAAGGGCTCTTACGCAGTATTTT. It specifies CASSETRALTQYF. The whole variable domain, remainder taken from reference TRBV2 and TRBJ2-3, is EPEVTQTPSHQVTQMGQEVILRCVPISNHLYFYWYRQILGQKVEFLVSFYNNEISEKSEIFDDQFSVERPDGSNFTLKIRSTKLEDSAMYFCASSETRALTQYFGPGTRLTVL.

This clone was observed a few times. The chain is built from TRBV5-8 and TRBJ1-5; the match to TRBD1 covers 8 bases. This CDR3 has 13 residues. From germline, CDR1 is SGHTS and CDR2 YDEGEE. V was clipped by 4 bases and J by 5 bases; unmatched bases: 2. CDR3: CASSPDRDQPQHF. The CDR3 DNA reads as TGTGCCAGCAGCCCGGACAGGGATCAGCCCCAGCATTTT.

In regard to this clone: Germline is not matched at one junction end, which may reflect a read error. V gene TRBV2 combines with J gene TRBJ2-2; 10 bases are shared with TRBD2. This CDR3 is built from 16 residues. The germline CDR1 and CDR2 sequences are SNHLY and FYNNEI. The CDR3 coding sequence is TGTGCCAGCAGGGAAGCGGGAGGGCCGGGCACCGGGGAGCTGTTTTTT. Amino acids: CASREAGGPGTGELFF.

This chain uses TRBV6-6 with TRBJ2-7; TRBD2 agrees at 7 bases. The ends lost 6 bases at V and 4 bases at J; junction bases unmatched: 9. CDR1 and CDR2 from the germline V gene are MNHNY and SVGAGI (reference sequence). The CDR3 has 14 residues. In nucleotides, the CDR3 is TGTGCCAGCAGGGGAGGGAAGACGGCGTACGAGCAGTACTTC. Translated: CASRGGKTAYEQYF.

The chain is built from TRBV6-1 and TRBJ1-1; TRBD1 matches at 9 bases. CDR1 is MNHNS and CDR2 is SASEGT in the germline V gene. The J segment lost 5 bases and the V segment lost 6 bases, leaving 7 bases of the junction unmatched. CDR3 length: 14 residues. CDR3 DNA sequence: TGTGCCAGCAGCAAACAGGGGGCATGGACTGAAGCTTTCTTT. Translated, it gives CASSKQGAWTEAFF.

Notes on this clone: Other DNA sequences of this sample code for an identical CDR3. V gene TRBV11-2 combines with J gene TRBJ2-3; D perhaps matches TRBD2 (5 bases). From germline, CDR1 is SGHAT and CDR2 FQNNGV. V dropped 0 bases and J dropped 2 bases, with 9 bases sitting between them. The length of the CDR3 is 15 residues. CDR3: CASSLDSGNTDTQYF. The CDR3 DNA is TGTGCCAGCAGCTTAGATTCGGGAAACACAGATACGCAGTATTTT.

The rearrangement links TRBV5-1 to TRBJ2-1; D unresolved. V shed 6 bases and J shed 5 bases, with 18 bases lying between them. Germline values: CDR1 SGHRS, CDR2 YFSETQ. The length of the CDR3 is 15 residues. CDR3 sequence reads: CASTGGVGEHNEQFF. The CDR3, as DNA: TGCGCCAGCACCGGCGGAGTCGGTGAGCACAATGAGCAGTTCTTC.

CDR3 DNA sequence: TGTGCCAGCAGCTTAGCCTCGGTTTCCACAGATACGCAGTATTTT. This gives the protein CASSLASVSTDTQYF. The chain recombines TRBV7-9 with TRBJ2-3; D unclear. The V end lost 0 bases, the J end lost 2 bases, and 9 bases lay between the germline ends. This CDR3 comprises 15 residues. Germline V CDR1 and CDR2: SEHNR, FQNEAQ (reference sequence). Variable domain in full (rest from reference TRBV7-9 and TRBJ2-3): DTGVSQNPRHKITKRGQNVTFRCDPISEHNRLYWYRQTLGQGPEFLTYFQNEAQLEKSRLLSDRFSAERPKGSFSTLEIQRTEQGDSAMYLCASSLASVSTDTQYFGPGTRLTVL.

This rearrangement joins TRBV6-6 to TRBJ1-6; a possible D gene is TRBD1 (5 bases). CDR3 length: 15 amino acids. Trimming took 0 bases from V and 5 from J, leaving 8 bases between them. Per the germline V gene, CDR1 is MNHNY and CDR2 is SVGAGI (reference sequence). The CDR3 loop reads CASSYSGTDNSPLHF. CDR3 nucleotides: TGTGCCAGCAGTTACTCAGGGACCGATAATTCACCCCTCCACTTT.